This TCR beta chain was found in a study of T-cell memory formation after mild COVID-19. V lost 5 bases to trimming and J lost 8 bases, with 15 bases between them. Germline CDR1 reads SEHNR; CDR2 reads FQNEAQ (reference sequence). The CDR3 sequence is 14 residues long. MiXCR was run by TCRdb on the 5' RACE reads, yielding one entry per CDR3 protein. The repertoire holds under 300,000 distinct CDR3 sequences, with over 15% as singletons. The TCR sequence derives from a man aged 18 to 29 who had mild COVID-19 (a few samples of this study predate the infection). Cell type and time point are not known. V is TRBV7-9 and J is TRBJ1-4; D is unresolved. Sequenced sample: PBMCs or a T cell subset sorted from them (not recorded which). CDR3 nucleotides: TGTGCCAGCAGCCCCGGGTCCGCTGGCGAAAAACTGTTTTTT. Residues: CASSPGSAGEKLFF.